The clone carrying this T cell receptor (beta chain) was counted many times. Its antigen is still unknown. These data belong to a study of Graves' ophthalmopathy and Graves' hyperthyroidism. Findings and caveats of the study: Researchers report that a 13-signature model separated ophthalmopathy from stable hyperthyroidism, posting roughly 90% sensitivity and roughly 81% specificity. The model predicted ophthalmopathy progression with 65% to 71% sensitivity and under 75% specificity.

Ophthalmopathic donors had moderate-to-severe activity, CAS ≥3 and NOSPECS ≥4, with disease that had lasted under 3 months. CDR3 length: 16 amino acids. Germline V CDR1 and CDR2: MNHEY, SVGAGI. The ends were cut back, 0 bases at V and 4 bases at J, with 15 bases in the middle. RNA transcripts served as template for amplifying TCR beta CDR3 sequences. First-round RT-PCR with HTBI primers preceded a second-round multiplex PCR. TCRdb reprocessed the multiplex PCR reads with MiXCR, giving one entry per CDR3 protein. The table shows some 390,000 distinct CDR3 sequences, with around 16% occurring only once.

Sample: peripheral blood. The chain recombines TRBV6-5 with TRBJ1-2; D gene uncertain. The TCR was taken from a young woman with Graves' ophthalmopathy. This CDR3 is CASSYSEGPSTYGYTF. CDR3 nucleotide sequence: TGTGCCAGCAGTTACTCAGAGGGCCCGAGCACCTATGGCTACACCTTC.